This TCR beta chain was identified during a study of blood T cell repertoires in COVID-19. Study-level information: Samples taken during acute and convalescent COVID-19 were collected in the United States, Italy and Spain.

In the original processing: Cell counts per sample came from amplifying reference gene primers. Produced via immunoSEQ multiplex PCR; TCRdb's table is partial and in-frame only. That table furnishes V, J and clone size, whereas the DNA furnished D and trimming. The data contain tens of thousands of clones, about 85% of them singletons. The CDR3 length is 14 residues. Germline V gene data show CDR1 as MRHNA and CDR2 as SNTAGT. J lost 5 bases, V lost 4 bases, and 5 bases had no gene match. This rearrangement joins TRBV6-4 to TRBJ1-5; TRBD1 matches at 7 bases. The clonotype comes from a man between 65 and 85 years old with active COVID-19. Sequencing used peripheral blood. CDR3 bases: TGTGCCAGCAGTGTGAGCCAGGGGGATCAGCCCCAGCATTTT. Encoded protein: CASSVSQGDQPQHF.